This TCR beta chain is drawn from a study of blood T cell repertoires in COVID-19. Germline lookup yields CDR1 LGHDT and CDR2 YNNKEL (reference sequence). V trimming: 6 bases; J trimming: 2 bases; junction bases outside the gene matches: 7. This CDR3 region has 15 residues. TCRdb's copy holds only in-frame clones and misses some; the assay was immunoSEQ multiplex PCR. The sample has fewer than 250,000 clones, approximately 82% seen once; the top ten hold roughly 2.9%. The origin of this receptor is a man aged 50 to 59 with active or convalescent COVID-19. The chain recombines TRBV3-1 (or the pseudogene TRBV3-2) with TRBJ1-1; 9 bases are a match to TRBD1. The specimen sequenced was peripheral blood. The CDR3: CASRTGGSRNTEAFF. CDR3 in DNA: TGTGCCAGCAGGACAGGGGGAAGTAGAAACACTGAAGCTTTCTTT.